A selection of T cell receptor beta chains follows, all from one sample in a study of T cell repertoires in cytomegalovirus infection. In TCRdb, the reads were re-called with MiXCR into one record per CDR3 protein. The sample includes roughly 700,000 distinct CDR3 sequences, around 31% seen only once; the top ten take about 20%. Antigens of these TCRs are unknown. The sample was cultured PBMCs, taken from culture after CMV antigen stimulation. Every receptor here comes from a human donor in good health (CMV status not recorded). Some clones in this sample may be carry-over from other donors' samples. The CDR3 runs from the conserved cysteine through the conserved F or W. Each record gives: V gene, J gene, CDR3 protein.

v_call: TRBV7-8; j_call: TRBJ2-7; cdr3_aa: CASSLAPGTGAYEQYF
v_call: TRBV11-2; j_call: TRBJ2-1; cdr3_aa: CASSISGGRAYYNEQFF
v_call: TRBV7-6; j_call: TRBJ1-2; cdr3_aa: CASSYGTRYGYTF
v_call: TRBV6-1; j_call: TRBJ1-2; cdr3_aa: CASSRGQGYGYTF
v_call: TRBV4-2; j_call: TRBJ1-2; cdr3_aa: CASSHSGQRGEYGYTF
v_call: TRBV28; j_call: TRBJ2-2; cdr3_aa: CASSVWAGTSITGELFF
v_call: TRBV12-3/TRBV12-4; j_call: TRBJ1-6; cdr3_aa: CASSWTGAHSPLHF
v_call: TRBV7-6; j_call: TRBJ2-5; cdr3_aa: CASSSRSGGETQYF
v_call: TRBV7-2; j_call: TRBJ2-7; cdr3_aa: CASSFGVNYEQYF
v_call: TRBV4-3; j_call: TRBJ1-6; cdr3_aa: CASSQDSARGLILHF
v_call: TRBV5-1; j_call: TRBJ2-2; cdr3_aa: CASSLGVNTGELFF
v_call: TRBV7-6; j_call: TRBJ1-2; cdr3_aa: CASARVAGDGYTF
v_call: TRBV6-8; j_call: TRBJ2-3; cdr3_aa: CASLGAGTDTQYF
v_call: TRBV6-6; j_call: TRBJ2-1; cdr3_aa: CASSPGDRVDNEQFF
v_call: TRBV6-1; j_call: TRBJ1-2; cdr3_aa: CASSGIYYGYTF
v_call: TRBV7-2; j_call: TRBJ2-3; cdr3_aa: CASSSVATGDTDTQYF
v_call: TRBV20-1; j_call: TRBJ2-5; cdr3_aa: CSARERGGETQYF
v_call: TRBV12-3/TRBV12-4; j_call: TRBJ2-2; cdr3_aa: CASNRDRGDTGELFF
v_call: TRBV28; j_call: TRBJ1-3; cdr3_aa: CASSSGTLLSGNTIYF
v_call: TRBV19; j_call: TRBJ2-1; cdr3_aa: CASSIDGAPVYNEQFF
v_call: TRBV6-2/TRBV6-3; j_call: TRBJ2-1; cdr3_aa: CASSAPSPTSGRLGEQFF
v_call: TRBV6-2/TRBV6-3; j_call: TRBJ2-1; cdr3_aa: CASSYSFTTSGTTRDEQFF
v_call: TRBV6-6; j_call: TRBJ2-1; cdr3_aa: CASSYAPGGYNEQFF
v_call: TRBV6-2/TRBV6-3; j_call: TRBJ1-1; cdr3_aa: CASSPFLGGVEAFF
v_call: TRBV4-3; j_call: TRBJ2-3; cdr3_aa: CASSQDKTGLFADTQYF
v_call: TRBV6-2/TRBV6-3; j_call: TRBJ2-3; cdr3_aa: CASSFAPGLAGDTQYF
v_call: TRBV20-1; j_call: TRBJ2-5; cdr3_aa: CSAILQGGETQYF
v_call: TRBV7-9; j_call: TRBJ2-5; cdr3_aa: CASSLDQVSGETQYF
v_call: TRBV6-1; j_call: TRBJ1-5; cdr3_aa: CVSDLDQPQHF
v_call: TRBV15; j_call: TRBJ2-3; cdr3_aa: CATSRDRSSTDTQYF
v_call: TRBV7-9; j_call: TRBJ2-2; cdr3_aa: CASSVRDLRELFF
v_call: TRBV5-1; j_call: TRBJ1-1; cdr3_aa: CASSPVWGENTEAFF
v_call: TRBV18; j_call: TRBJ2-3; cdr3_aa: CASSRPLGSDTQYF
v_call: TRBV7-2; j_call: TRBJ2-5; cdr3_aa: CASSLSMETQYF
v_call: TRBV6-6; j_call: TRBJ2-7; cdr3_aa: CASSKDGNSYEQYF
v_call: TRBV6-5; j_call: TRBJ1-4; cdr3_aa: CASSYWGYGNEKLFF
v_call: TRBV6-2/TRBV6-3; j_call: TRBJ1-1; cdr3_aa: CASKTFRTGGVWFTEAFF
v_call: TRBV6-6; j_call: TRBJ1-6; cdr3_aa: CASSYSDTQDYNSPLHF
v_call: TRBV5-4; j_call: TRBJ2-5; cdr3_aa: CASSLRRTQETQYF
v_call: TRBV6-1; j_call: TRBJ2-3; cdr3_aa: CASSEGRSTDTQYF
v_call: TRBV15; j_call: TRBJ2-1; cdr3_aa: CATKSGFGVNNEQFF
v_call: TRBV10-3; j_call: TRBJ2-7; cdr3_aa: CAISGEVGSYEQYF
v_call: TRBV28; j_call: TRBJ1-6; cdr3_aa: CASTDPYYSNSPLHF
v_call: TRBV6-8; j_call: TRBJ1-1; cdr3_aa: CASSYQSTGTMNTEAFF
v_call: TRBV12-3/TRBV12-4; j_call: TRBJ2-1; cdr3_aa: CASRGREGRRWDSNEQFF
v_call: TRBV5-6; j_call: TRBJ1-1; cdr3_aa: CASSLDQGWTEAFF
v_call: TRBV2; j_call: TRBJ1-1; cdr3_aa: CASREQRNTEAFF
v_call: TRBV12-5; j_call: TRBJ1-1; cdr3_aa: CASGPSSGVTEAFF
v_call: TRBV18; j_call: TRBJ2-2; cdr3_aa: CASSSRQGETGELFF
v_call: TRBV7-9; j_call: TRBJ2-5; cdr3_aa: CASRETRRGGETQYF
v_call: TRBV7-2; j_call: TRBJ2-3; cdr3_aa: CASSLSLHMSGRRTDTQYF
v_call: TRBV2; j_call: TRBJ1-4; cdr3_aa: CASRRIGSAEKLFF
v_call: TRBV11-2; j_call: TRBJ2-1; cdr3_aa: CASRIYFLNEQFF
v_call: TRBV12-3/TRBV12-4; j_call: TRBJ2-2; cdr3_aa: CASSPDRGVGNTGELFF
v_call: TRBV11-2; j_call: TRBJ2-5; cdr3_aa: CASSERRTEAQYF
v_call: TRBV7-9; j_call: TRBJ1-1; cdr3_aa: CASSLSGGVQTEAFF
v_call: TRBV7-2; j_call: TRBJ2-3; cdr3_aa: CASSLNRLAGGIKYF
v_call: TRBV15; j_call: TRBJ1-5; cdr3_aa: CATSPWDGSNQPQHF
v_call: TRBV20-1; j_call: TRBJ1-2; cdr3_aa: CSAATPRGDGVRYTF
v_call: TRBV4-1; j_call: TRBJ2-5; cdr3_aa: CASSQKWGPTRGGQYF